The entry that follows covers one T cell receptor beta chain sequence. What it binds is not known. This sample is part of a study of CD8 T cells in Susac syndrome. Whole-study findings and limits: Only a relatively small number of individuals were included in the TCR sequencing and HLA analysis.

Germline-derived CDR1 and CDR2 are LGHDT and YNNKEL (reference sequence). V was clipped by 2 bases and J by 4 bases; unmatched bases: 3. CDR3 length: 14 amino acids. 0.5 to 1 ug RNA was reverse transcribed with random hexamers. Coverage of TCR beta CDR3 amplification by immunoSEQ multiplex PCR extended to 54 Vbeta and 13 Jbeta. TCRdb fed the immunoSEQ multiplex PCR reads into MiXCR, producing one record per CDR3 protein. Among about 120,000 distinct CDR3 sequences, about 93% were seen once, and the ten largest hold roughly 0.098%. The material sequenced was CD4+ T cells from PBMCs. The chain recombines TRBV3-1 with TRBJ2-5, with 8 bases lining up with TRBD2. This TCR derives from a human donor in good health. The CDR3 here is CASSQRTSRETQYF. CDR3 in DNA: TGTGCCAGCAGCCAAAGGACTAGCAGAGAGACCCAGTACTTC.